Sequencing of this T cell receptor beta chain was carried out in a study of T cells in Graves' hyperthyroidism and ophthalmopathy. Study results and caveats: Ophthalmopathy and stable hyperthyroidism were separated by a 13 V-J model. The model's output predicted ophthalmopathy at a median of roughly seven months prior to onset.

On this clonotype itself: Its specificity is unknown.

Diagnosis relied on clinical symptoms, serum thyroxine and TRAb, thyroid ultrasound and orbital computed tomography. The CDR3 totals 11 residues. Trimming pared 8 bases from V and 8 bases from J, leaving 12 bases between. Per the germline V gene, CDR1 is SGHTA and CDR2 is FQGNSA. Amplified regions were TCR beta CDR3 sequences from RNA transcripts. The primer set for the first-round RT-PCR of the TCR CDR3 was HTBI. TCRdb passed the multiplex PCR reads through MiXCR, listing each CDR3 protein once. The repertoire consists of roughly 500,000 distinct CDR3 sequences, with roughly 45% occurring once and the leading ten covering 44%.

This chain joins TRBV7-2 and TRBJ1-2; the D gene is possibly TRBD1 (5 bases). Material: peripheral blood or thyroid tissue (not recorded which). The clonotype originates from an adult woman with Graves' disease, either hyperthyroidism or ophthalmopathy (not recorded which). The CDR3 nucleotides are TGTGCCAGCGACGGCCAGGGAGGCTACACCTTC. Translating it yields CASDGQGGYTF.